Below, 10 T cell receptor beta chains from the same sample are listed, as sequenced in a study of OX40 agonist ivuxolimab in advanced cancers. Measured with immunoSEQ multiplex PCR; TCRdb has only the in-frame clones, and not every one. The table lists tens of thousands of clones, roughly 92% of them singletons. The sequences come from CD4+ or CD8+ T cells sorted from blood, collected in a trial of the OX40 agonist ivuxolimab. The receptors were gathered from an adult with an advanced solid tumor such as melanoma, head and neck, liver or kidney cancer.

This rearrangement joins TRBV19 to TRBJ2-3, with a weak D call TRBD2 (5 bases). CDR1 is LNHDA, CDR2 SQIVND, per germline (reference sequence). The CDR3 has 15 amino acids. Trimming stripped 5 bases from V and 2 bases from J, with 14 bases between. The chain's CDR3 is CASSPSRTVTDTQYF. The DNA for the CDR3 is TGTGCCAGTAGTCCTAGCCGGACCGTCACAGATACGCAGTATTTT.

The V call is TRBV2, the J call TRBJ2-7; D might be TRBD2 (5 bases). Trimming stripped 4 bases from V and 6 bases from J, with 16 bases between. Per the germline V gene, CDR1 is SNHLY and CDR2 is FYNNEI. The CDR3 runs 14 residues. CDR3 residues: CASSAPGTPGEQYF. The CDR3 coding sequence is TGTGCCAGCAGTGCCCCGGGAACCCCCGGCGAGCAGTACTTC.

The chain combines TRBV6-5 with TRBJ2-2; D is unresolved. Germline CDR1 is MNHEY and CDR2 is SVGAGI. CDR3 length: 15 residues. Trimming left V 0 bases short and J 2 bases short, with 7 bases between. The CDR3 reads CASSYSRSNTGELFF. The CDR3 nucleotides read TGTGCCAGCAGTTACTCGAGAAGTAACACCGGGGAGCTGTTTTTT.

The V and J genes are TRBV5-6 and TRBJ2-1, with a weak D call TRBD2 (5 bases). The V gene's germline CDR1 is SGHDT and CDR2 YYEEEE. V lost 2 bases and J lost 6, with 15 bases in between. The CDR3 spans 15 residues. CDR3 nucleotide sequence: TGTGCCAGCAGCTTATTCCCAAAACGGGGCAATGAGCAGTTCTTC. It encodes CASSLFPKRGNEQFF.

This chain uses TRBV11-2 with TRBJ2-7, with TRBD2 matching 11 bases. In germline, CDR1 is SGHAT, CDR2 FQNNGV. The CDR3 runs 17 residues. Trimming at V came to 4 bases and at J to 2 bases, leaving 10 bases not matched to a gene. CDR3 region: CASSSRVASGRPYEQYF. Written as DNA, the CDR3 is TGTGCCAGCAGCTCTCGGGTGGCTAGCGGGAGGCCCTACGAGCAGTACTTC.

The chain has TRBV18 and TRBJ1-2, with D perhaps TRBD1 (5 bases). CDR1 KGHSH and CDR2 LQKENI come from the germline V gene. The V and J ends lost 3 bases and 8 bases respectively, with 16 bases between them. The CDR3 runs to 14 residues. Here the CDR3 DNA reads TGTGCCAGCTCACCGATTGGGGACCCCTACGGCTACACCTTC. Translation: CASSPIGDPYGYTF.

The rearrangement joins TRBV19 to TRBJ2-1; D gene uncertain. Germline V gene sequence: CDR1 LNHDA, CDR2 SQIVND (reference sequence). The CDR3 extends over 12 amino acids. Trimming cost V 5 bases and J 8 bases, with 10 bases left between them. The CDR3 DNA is TGTGCCAGTAGTCTCCAGAGGTATGAGCAGTTCTTC. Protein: CASSLQRYEQFF.

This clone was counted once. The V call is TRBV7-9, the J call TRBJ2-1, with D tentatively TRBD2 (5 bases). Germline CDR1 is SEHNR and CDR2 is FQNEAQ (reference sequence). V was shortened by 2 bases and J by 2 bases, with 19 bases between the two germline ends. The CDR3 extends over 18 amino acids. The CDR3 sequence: CASSLRSGERSAYNEQFF. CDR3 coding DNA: TGTGCCAGCAGCTTAAGGAGTGGGGAGCGGTCGGCCTACAATGAGCAGTTCTTC.

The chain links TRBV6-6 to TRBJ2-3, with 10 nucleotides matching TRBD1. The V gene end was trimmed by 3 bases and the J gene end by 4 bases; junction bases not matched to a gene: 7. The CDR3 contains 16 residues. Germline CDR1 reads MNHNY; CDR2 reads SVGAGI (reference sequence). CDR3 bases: TGTGCCAGCAGTTATCTAGGGGACAGGGGCTCAGATACGCAGTATTTT. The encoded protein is CASSYLGDRGSDTQYF.

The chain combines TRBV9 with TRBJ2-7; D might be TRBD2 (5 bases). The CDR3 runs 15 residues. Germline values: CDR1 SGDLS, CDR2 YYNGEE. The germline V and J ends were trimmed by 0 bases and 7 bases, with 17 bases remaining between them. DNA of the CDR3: TGTGCCAGCAGCGTAGCGTACAGAGGGATCGTAGAGCAGTACTTC. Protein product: CASSVAYRGIVEQYF.